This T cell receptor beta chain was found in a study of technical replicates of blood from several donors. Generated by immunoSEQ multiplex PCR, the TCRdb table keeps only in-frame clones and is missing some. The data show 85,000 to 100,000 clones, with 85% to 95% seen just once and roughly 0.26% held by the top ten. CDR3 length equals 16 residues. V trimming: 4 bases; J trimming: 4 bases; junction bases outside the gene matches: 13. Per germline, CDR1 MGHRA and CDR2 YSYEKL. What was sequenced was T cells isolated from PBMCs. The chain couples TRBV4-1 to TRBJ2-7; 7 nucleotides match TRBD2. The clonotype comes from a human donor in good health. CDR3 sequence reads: CASSPAQTGLRYEQYF. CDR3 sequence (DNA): TGCGCCAGCAGCCCCGCCCAGACGGGACTACGATACGAGCAGTACTTC.